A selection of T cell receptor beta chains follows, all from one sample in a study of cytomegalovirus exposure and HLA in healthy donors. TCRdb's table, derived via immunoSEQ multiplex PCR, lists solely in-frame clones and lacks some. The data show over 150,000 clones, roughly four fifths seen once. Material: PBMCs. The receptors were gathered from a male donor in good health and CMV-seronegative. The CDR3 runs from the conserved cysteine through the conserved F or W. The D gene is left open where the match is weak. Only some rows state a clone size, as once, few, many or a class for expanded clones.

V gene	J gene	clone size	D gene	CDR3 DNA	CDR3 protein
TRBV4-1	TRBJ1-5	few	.	TGCGCCAGCAGCCAATTTATCAATCAGCCCCAGCATTTT	CASSQFINQPQHF
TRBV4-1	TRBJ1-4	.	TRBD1	TGCGCCAGCCGGGACAGGGCCGAAAAACTGTTTTTT	CASRDRAEKLFF
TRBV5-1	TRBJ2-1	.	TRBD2	TGCGCCAGCAGCTTGTTTCTAGCGGGAGGTTACAATGAGCAGTTCTTC	CASSLFLAGGYNEQFF
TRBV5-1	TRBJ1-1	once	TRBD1	TGCGCCAGCAGCCCCGGGACAGAGAACACTGAAGCTTTCTTT	CASSPGTENTEAFF
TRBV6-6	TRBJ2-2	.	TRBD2	TGTGCCAGCAGTTTAGCGGGTCCGAACACCGGGGAGCTGTTTTTT	CASSLAGPNTGELFF
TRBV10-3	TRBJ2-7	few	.	TGTGCCATCAGTGACCAATTCCGCAGGGGCAGGCTACCCTACGAGCAGTACTTC	CAISDQFRRGRLPYEQYF
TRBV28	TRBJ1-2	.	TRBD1	TGTGCCAGCACCCTGGGACAGGGGCGGCACTATGGCTACACCTTC	CASTLGQGRHYGYTF
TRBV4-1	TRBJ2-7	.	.	TGCGCCAGCAGCCAAGTTCCCGATCGCAGGGGTGTCGAGCAGTACTTC	CASSQVPDRRGVEQYF
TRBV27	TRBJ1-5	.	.	TGTGCCAGCGGGCATCAGCCCCAGCATTTT	CASGHQPQHF
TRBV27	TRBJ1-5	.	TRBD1	TGTGCCAGCAGTCGGGGACAGTTAACCGACCCCCAGCATTTT	CASSRGQLTDPQHF
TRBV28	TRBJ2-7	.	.	TGTGCCAGCAGTTTAGGCGGTTCGTCCTACGAGCAGTACTTC	CASSLGGSSYEQYF
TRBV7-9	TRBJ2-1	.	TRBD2	TGTGCCAGCAGCCCCTTTGGGACTAGGTCGGACAATGAGCAGTTCTTC	CASSPFGTRSDNEQFF
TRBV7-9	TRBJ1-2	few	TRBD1	TGTGCCAGCAGCCGGACAGGGGGCAACTATGGCTACACCTTC	CASSRTGGNYGYTF
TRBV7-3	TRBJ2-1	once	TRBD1	TGTGCCAGCAGCTCCGGGACAGACAATGAGCAGTTCTTC	CASSSGTDNEQFF
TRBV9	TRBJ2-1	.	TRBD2	TGTGCCAGCACCCCATGGGGGGGGGATAACAATGAGCAGTTCTTC	CASTPWGGDNNEQFF
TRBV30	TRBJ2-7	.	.	TGTGCCTGGAGTGGGGGGGACGGTTCCTACGAGCAGTACTTC	CAWSGGDGSYEQYF
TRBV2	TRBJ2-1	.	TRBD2	TGTGCCAGTGGACTAGCGGGGCCCTACAATGAGCAGTTCTTC	CASGLAGPYNEQFF
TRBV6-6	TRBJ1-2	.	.	TGTGCCAGCAGTGTCGCAGGGGTAACTTATGGCTACACCTTC	CASSVAGVTYGYTF
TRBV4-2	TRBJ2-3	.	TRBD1	TGTGCCAGCAGCCAGAACTCAGGGGGTCGGGATACGCAGTATTTT	CASSQNSGGRDTQYF
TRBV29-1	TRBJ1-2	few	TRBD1	TGCAGCGTTGAGGACAGGGTACTCGGTGGCTACACCTTC	CSVEDRVLGGYTF
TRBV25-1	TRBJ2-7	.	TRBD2	TGTGCCAGCGGTGAACTAGCGGGTTTCGAGCAGTACTTC	CASGELAGFEQYF
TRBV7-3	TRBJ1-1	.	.	TGTGCCAGCAGCGAGGGTTATCTAAACACTGAAGCTTTCTTT	CASSEGYLNTEAFF
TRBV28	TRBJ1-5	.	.	TGTGCCAGCAGTCCTTGGGACACTGATAGCAATCAGCCCCAGCATTTT	CASSPWDTDSNQPQHF
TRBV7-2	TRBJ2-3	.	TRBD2	TGTGCCAGCAGCAGGGGCGGGAGGCGGACAGATACGCAGTATTTT	CASSRGGRRTDTQYF
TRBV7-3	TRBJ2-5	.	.	TGTGCCAGCAGCTTGAACGGAGGGGAGACCCAGTACTTC	CASSLNGGETQYF
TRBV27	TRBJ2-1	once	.	TGTGCCAGCAGTCCCCGCGTTGGGAGTGGCTACAATGAGCAGTTCTTC	CASSPRVGSGYNEQFF
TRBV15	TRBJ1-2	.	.	TGTGCCACCAGCAGAGCTAGTAGTGATGGCTACACCTTC	CATSRASSDGYTF
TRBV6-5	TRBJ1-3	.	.	TGTGCCAGCAGTTACGAGTATACTGGAAACACCATATATTTT	CASSYEYTGNTIYF
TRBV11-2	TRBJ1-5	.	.	TGTGCCAGCAGTCCCGACCTAGCTCAGCCCCAGCATTTT	CASSPDLAQPQHF
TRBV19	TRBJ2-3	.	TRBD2	TGTGCCAGTAGTCCTCTAGCGGGGGCGGCAGATACGCAGTATTTT	CASSPLAGAADTQYF
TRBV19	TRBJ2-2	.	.	TGTGCCAGTAGTACCCCCTCTAGGAAGGCCGGGGAGCTGTTTTTT	CASSTPSRKAGELFF
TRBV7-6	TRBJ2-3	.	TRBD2	TGTGCCAGCAGCTTTTCTAGCGGGACGTACACAGATACGCAGTATTTT	CASSFSSGTYTDTQYF
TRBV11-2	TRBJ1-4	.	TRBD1	TGTGCCAGCAGCTTAGCCAGGGGGAGTGAAAAACTGTTTTTT	CASSLARGSEKLFF
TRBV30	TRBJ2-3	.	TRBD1	TGTTCCGGACAGGGGATCACAGATACGCAGTATTTT	CSGQGITDTQYF
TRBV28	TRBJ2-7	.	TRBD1	TGTGCCAGCAGTGGTGACAGGGGGAAGGTTGAGCAGTACTTC	CASSGDRGKVEQYF
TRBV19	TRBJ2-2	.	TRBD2	TGTGCCAGTAGTTCCCCGGGACTAGCGGGAGGATACACCGGGGAGCTGTTTTTT	CASSSPGLAGGYTGELFF
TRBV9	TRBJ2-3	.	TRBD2	TGTGCCAGCAGCGTAGGAGGTGGACTAGCGGGACTCACAGATACGCAGTATTTT	CASSVGGGLAGLTDTQYF
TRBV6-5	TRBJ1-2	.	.	TGTGCCACCTACTCCACCGGGGGACATGGCTACACCTTC	CATYSTGGHGYTF
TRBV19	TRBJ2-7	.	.	TGTGCCAGTAGTAATGATCGGGGGTCTCTCTCCTACGAGCAGTACTTC	CASSNDRGSLSYEQYF
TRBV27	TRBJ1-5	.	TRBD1	TGTGCCAGCAGCCCGGGACAGTTCAATCAGCCCCAGCATTTT	CASSPGQFNQPQHF
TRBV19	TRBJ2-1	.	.	TGTGCCAGTAGTTTTCAGGGGCTTTATGAGCAGTTCTTC	CASSFQGLYEQFF